The TCR beta chain described here comes from a study of T cell responses to AZD1222 COVID-19 vaccine. About the research overall: The analysis combined second doses at about 4 or about 12 weeks.

There are 12 residues in the CDR3. V lost 3 bases to trimming and J lost 0 bases, with 4 bases between them. Germline V gene data show CDR1 as SGDLS and CDR2 as YYNGEE. Study-level results: The donor cohort was predominantly white British with a female majority, and clonal diversity may have been underestimated. Spike-wide vaccine-associated CD4 TCRs dominated at 160-218 and 743-854. Reportedly, nearly half of unique spike TCRs recognized epitopes outside B.1.351/B.1.1.7 mutations.

With respect to this clone: Its specificity is not known.

Using immunoSEQ multiplex PCR, the repertoire was profiled, and TCRdb retains in-frame clones only, with some absent. Of more than 150,000 clones in the sample, roughly nine tenths were seen once. This chain joins TRBV9 and TRBJ2-7, with unresolved D. The source material was peripheral blood, sampled on day 0 of AZD1222 vaccination. The sequence was obtained from an adult in good health. The CDR3 reads CASSGSSYEQYF. In DNA, the CDR3 is TGTGCCAGCAGCGGGAGCTCCTACGAGCAGTACTTC.